Listed below are T cell receptor beta chains from one sample, sequenced in a study of T cells in Graves' hyperthyroidism and ophthalmopathy. TCRdb re-called the multiplex PCR reads through MiXCR, storing one row per CDR3 protein. The sample carries over 650,000 distinct CDR3 sequences, about 17% recorded once. The sample taken for sequencing was blood. The receptors were gathered from a man aged 18 to 30 with Graves' hyperthyroidism. Both conserved end residues are part of each CDR3. The D gene is left open where the match is weak. Clone size is not always given. Where it is, it says once, few, many or a class for expanded clones.

. TRBD1 TRBJ1-1 TRBV12-5 CASGLALRGRTEAFF TGTGCTAGTGGTTTGGCTCTCAGGGGGCGAACTGAAGCTTTCTTT
. TRBD1 TRBJ1-5 TRBV12-3/TRBV12-4 CASSFDRGEPQHF TGTGCCAGCAGTTTTGACAGGGGGGAGCCCCAGCATTTT
many TRBD2 TRBJ2-1 TRBV20-1 CSARLAGTSYNEQFF TGCAGTGCCCGACTAGCGGGGACCTCCTACAATGAGCAGTTCTTC
. TRBD1 TRBJ2-7 TRBV27 CAGSSPAGQGEYEQYF TGTGCCGGCAGCTCCCCGGCGGGACAGGGAGAATACGAGCAGTACTTC
few . TRBJ2-3 TRBV11-2 CASRRRVGMGTDTQYF TGTGCCAGCAGGCGCCGGGTGGGTATGGGCACAGATACGCAGTATTTT
many TRBD2 TRBJ2-7 TRBV2 CASSSGLGRYEQYF TGTGCCAGCAGCTCGGGACTAGGCCGCTACGAGCAGTACTTC
few . TRBJ1-4 TRBV28 CASTLWADSKTNEKLFF TGTGCCAGCACTCTATGGGCCGATTCAAAAACTAATGAAAAACTGTTTTTT
. TRBD2 TRBJ2-3 TRBV5-1 CASSTGLAGAPTDTQYF TGCGCCAGCAGCACCGGACTAGCGGGAGCTCCCACAGATACGCAGTATTTT
many . TRBJ2-7 TRBV4-1 CASSQGNEQYF TGCGCCAGCAGCCAAGGTAACGAGCAGTACTTC
many . TRBJ2-7 TRBV2 CASSEGPNYEQYF TGTGCCAGCAGTGAAGGACCCAACTACGAGCAGTACTTC
few TRBD2 TRBJ2-1 TRBV6-2/TRBV6-3 CASSYVGEGNEQFF TGTGCCAGCAGTTACGTGGGGGAGGGCAATGAGCAGTTCTTC
few TRBD2 TRBJ2-5 TRBV7-2 CASSPNLTGGTQHF TGTGCCAGCAGCCCCAACCTAACCGGGGGGACCCAGCACTTC
many . TRBJ1-1 TRBV10-3 CAISDFENTEAFF TGTGCCATCAGTGATTTTGAGAACACTGAAGCTTTCTTT
. TRBD2 TRBJ2-1 TRBV12-3/TRBV12-4 CAGSSLAEPYNEQFF TGTGCCGGCAGCTCACTAGCGGAACCCTACAATGAGCAGTTCTTC
few TRBD2 TRBJ2-1 TRBV20-1 CSARGAGGGGNEQFF TGCAGTGCTAGAGGGGCGGGAGGGGGAGGGAATGAGCAGTTCTTC
. TRBD1 TRBJ1-5 TRBV4-1 CASSQATGQGIKPQHF TGCGCCAGCAGCCAAGCGACTGGACAGGGGATCAAGCCCCAGCATTTT
few TRBD2 TRBJ2-5 TRBV11-3 CASSWLAGGSSETQYF TGTGCCAGCAGCTGGCTAGCGGGAGGAAGTAGTGAGACCCAGTACTTC
. TRBD2 TRBJ2-3 TRBV7-2 CASTSGLTDTQYF TGTGCCAGCACTAGCGGACTAACAGATACGCAGTATTTT
. TRBD2 TRBJ2-1 TRBV5-1 CASSLERGRLSYNEQFF TGCGCCAGCAGCTTGGAACGCGGGAGGTTATCCTACAATGAGCAGTTCTTC
many TRBD1 TRBJ1-1 TRBV28 CASRVEGAPNTEAFF TGTGCCAGCAGGGTAGAGGGGGCGCCCAACACTGAAGCTTTCTTT
once TRBD2 TRBJ2-3 TRBV11-2 CASSPRASGRATDTQYF TGTGCCAGCAGCCCCCGGGCTAGCGGGAGGGCGACAGATACGCAGTATTTT
many . TRBJ2-5 TRBV11-2 CASRDSGQETQYF TGTGCCAGCAGGGATAGCGGACAAGAGACCCAGTACTTC
few . TRBJ1-1 TRBV7-9 CAGSAGLTEAFF TGTGCCGGCAGTGCAGGGCTGACTGAAGCTTTCTTT
few . TRBJ1-3 TRBV6-2/TRBV6-3 CASSYSRGPSGNTIYF TGTGCCAGCAGTTACTCCCGGGGACCCTCTGGAAACACCATATATTTT
. TRBD2 TRBJ2-2 TRBV20-1 CSWGGADGELFF TGCAGCTGGGGAGGGGCTGACGGGGAGCTGTTTTTT
many . TRBJ2-7 TRBV28 CASSFSDHYEQYF TGTGCCAGCAGTTTTTCGGATCACTACGAGCAGTACTTC
. . TRBJ1-1 TRBV10-3 CAISREGNTEAFF TGTGCCATCAGCCGCGAGGGGAACACTGAAGCTTTCTTT
few . TRBJ1-1 TRBV7-9 CASRGPGRLNTEAFF TGTGCCAGCAGGGGTCCCGGACGCCTGAACACTGAAGCTTTCTTT
many . TRBJ2-5 TRBV9 CASSVDLREETQYF TGTGCCAGCAGCGTAGATCTTCGGGAAGAGACCCAGTACTTC
. . TRBJ1-3 TRBV11-1 CASSQSPNSGNTIYF TGTGCCAGCAGCCAGAGCCCCAACTCTGGAAACACCATATATTTT